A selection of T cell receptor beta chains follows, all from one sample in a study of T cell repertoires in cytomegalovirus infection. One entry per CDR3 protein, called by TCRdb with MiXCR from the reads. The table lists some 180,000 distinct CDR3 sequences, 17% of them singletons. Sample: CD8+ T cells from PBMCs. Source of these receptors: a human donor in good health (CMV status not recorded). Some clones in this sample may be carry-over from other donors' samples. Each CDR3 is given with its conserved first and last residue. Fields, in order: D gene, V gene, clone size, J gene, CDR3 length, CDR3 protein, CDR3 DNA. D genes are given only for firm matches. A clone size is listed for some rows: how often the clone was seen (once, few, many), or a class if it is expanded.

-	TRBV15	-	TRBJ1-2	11	CATSRGYGYTF	TGTGCCACCAGCAGAGGCTATGGCTACACCTTC
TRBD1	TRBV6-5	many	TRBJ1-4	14	CASGEQGVGEKLFF	TGTGCCAGCGGGGAACAGGGGGTCGGTGAAAAACTGTTTTTT
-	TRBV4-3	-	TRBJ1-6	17	CASSPEPGKGGNSPLHF	TGCGCCAGCAGCCCCGAACCCGGAAAGGGGGGAAATTCACCCCTCCACTTT
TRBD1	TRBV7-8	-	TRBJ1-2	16	CASSLDGTEHHYGYTF	TGTGCCAGCAGCTTAGATGGGACAGAACACCATTATGGCTACACCTTC
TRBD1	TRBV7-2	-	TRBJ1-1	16	CANSLNRGRMNTEAFF	TGTGCCAACAGTCTAAACAGGGGGCGGATGAACACTGAAGCTTTCTTT
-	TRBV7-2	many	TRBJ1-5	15	CASSSFLAGNQPQHF	TGTGCCAGCAGCTCATTCTTGGCAGGCAATCAGCCCCAGCATTTT
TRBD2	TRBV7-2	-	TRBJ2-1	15	CASSNSGGALDEQFF	TGTGCCAGCAGCAATAGCGGGGGGGCACTGGATGAGCAGTTCTTC
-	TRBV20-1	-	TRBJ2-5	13	CSAREYREETQYF	TGCAGTGCTAGAGAGTACAGGGAAGAGACCCAGTACTTC
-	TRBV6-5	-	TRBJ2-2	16	CASSRAATAGTGELFF	TGTGCCAGCAGTCGTGCGGCTACGGCGGGCACCGGGGAGCTGTTTTTT
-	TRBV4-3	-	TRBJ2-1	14	CASSQVGTFNEQFF	TGCGCCAGCAGCCAAGTAGGGACTTTCAATGAGCAGTTCTTC
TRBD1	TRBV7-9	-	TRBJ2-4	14	CASSSSTGQNRQYF	TGTGCCAGCAGCTCCTCGACAGGGCAAAACAGGCAGTACTTC
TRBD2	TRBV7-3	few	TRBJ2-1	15	CASSLAGGQYNEQFF	TGTGCCAGCAGCTTAGCGGGGGGGCAGTACAATGAGCAGTTCTTC
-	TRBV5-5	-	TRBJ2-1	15	CASGGGELTYNEQFF	TGTGCCAGCGGTGGCGGGGAATTAACCTACAATGAGCAGTTCTTC
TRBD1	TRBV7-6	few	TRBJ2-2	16	CASSSRQGKRPGELFF	TGTGCCAGCAGCTCTAGACAGGGGAAAAGACCCGGGGAGCTGTTTTTT
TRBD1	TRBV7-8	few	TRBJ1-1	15	CASSYLGTVNTEAFF	TGTGCCAGCAGCTACCTTGGGACAGTGAACACTGAAGCTTTCTTT
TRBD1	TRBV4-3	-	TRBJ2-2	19	CASSQDRGWTGEDTGELFF	TGCGCCAGCAGCCAAGATAGGGGATGGACAGGGGAGGACACCGGGGAGCTGTTTTTT
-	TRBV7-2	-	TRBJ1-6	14	CASSSRAGVSPLHF	TGTGCCAGCAGCTCAAGGGCGGGAGTTTCACCCCTCCACTTT
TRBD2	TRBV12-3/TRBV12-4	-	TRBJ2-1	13	CASFGGAYNEQFF	TGTGCCAGCTTCGGGGGGGCCTACAATGAGCAGTTCTTC
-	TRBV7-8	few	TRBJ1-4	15	CASSFARDYNEKLFF	TGTGCCAGCAGCTTCGCCAGGGACTATAATGAAAAACTGTTTTTT
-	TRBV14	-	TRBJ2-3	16	CASSQDPGRVRDTQYF	TGTGCCAGCAGCCAAGATCCGGGCAGGGTGAGAGATACGCAGTATTTT
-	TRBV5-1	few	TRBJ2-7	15	CASSHRTERSYEQYF	TGCGCCAGCAGCCATCGGACAGAAAGGTCCTACGAGCAGTACTTC
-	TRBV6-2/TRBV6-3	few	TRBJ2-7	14	CASRPLDSSYEQYF	TGTGCCAGCAGACCCCTGGACAGCTCCTACGAGCAGTACTTC
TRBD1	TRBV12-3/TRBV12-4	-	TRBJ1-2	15	CASSPGQGAGYGYTF	TGTGCCAGCAGTCCGGGACAGGGGGCGGGCTATGGCTACACCTTC
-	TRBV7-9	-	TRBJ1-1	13	CASTPQGGTEAFF	TGTGCCAGCACCCCCCAAGGCGGGACTGAAGCTTTCTTT
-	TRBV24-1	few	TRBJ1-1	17	CATSDSTPFGSHTEAFF	TGTGCCACCAGTGATTCAACCCCATTTGGCAGTCACACTGAAGCTTTCTTT
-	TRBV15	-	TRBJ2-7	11	CATSGGSEQYF	TGTGCCACCAGCGGGGGGAGTGAGCAGTACTTC
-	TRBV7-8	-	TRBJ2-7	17	CASSSQKAIRHGYEQYF	TGTGCCAGCAGCTCCCAAAAGGCCATACGCCACGGCTACGAGCAGTACTTC
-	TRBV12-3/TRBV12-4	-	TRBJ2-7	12	CASSSHYYEQYF	TGTGCCAGCAGTTCCCATTACTACGAGCAGTACTTC
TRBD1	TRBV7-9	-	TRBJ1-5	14	CASSKDRAGGPQHF	TGTGCCAGCAGTAAGGACAGGGCCGGGGGGCCCCAGCATTTT
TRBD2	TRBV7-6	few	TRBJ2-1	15	CASSRGGISYNEQFF	TGTGCCAGCAGCCGCGGGGGGATAAGTTACAATGAGCAGTTCTTC
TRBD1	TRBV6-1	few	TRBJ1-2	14	CASSGTGAYYGYTF	TGTGCCAGCAGTGGGACAGGGGCTTACTATGGCTACACCTTC
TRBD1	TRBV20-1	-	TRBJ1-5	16	CSAKDRGFGSNQPQHF	TGCAGTGCTAAGGACAGGGGGTTCGGGAGCAATCAGCCCCAGCATTTT
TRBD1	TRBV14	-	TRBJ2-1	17	CASSNFHGTGVYNEQFF	TGTGCCAGCAGCAATTTTCACGGGACAGGGGTCTACAATGAGCAGTTCTTC
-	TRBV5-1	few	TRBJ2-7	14	CASSLDGVMYEQYF	TGCGCCAGCAGCTTGGACGGGGTAATGTACGAGCAGTACTTC
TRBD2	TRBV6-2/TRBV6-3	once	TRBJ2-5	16	CASSYQGGGIQETQYF	TGTGCCAGCAGTTATCAGGGCGGGGGGATCCAAGAGACCCAGTACTTC
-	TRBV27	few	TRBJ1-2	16	CASSLSGRPANYGYTF	TGTGCCAGCAGTTTAAGTGGCAGACCAGCTAACTATGGCTACACCTTC
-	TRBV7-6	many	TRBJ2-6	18	CASSDTELYRAGANVLTF	TGTGCCAGCAGCGACACCGAACTTTACAGGGCTGGGGCCAACGTCCTGACTTTC
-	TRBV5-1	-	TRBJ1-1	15	CASSPFGQQEPEAFF	TGCGCCAGCAGCCCCTTTGGGCAGCAGGAGCCTGAAGCTTTCTTT
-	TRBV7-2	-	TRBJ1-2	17	CASSLASFRRGGRGYTF	TGTGCCAGCAGCTTAGCCTCCTTCCGAAGAGGGGGTCGAGGCTACACCTTC
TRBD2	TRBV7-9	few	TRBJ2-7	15	CASSLTGGTLYEQYF	TGTGCCAGCAGCTTGACGGGGGGGACTCTCTACGAGCAGTACTTC
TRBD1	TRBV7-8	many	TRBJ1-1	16	CASSSPLGQMNTEAFF	TGTGCCAGCAGCTCACCCCTGGGACAGATGAACACTGAAGCTTTCTTT
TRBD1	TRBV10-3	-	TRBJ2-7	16	CAISPLEQGSSYEQYF	TGTGCCATCAGTCCCCTCGAACAGGGGAGCTCCTACGAGCAGTACTTC
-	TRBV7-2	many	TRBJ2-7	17	CASSLADGSQGSYEQYF	TGTGCCAGCAGCTTAGCGGACGGCTCCCAGGGCTCCTACGAGCAGTACTTC
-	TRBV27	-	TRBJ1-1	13	CASGWTMNTEAFF	TGTGCCAGCGGATGGACCATGAACACTGAAGCTTTCTTT
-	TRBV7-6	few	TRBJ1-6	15	CASSLARGFNSPLHF	TGTGCCAGCAGCTTAGCCAGGGGATTTAATTCACCCCTCCACTTT
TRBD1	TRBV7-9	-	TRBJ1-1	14	CASSWTGEDTEAFF	TGTGCCAGCAGCTGGACAGGGGAGGACACTGAAGCTTTCTTT
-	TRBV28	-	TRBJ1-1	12	CASSFENTEAFF	TGTGCCAGCAGTTTCGAGAACACTGAAGCTTTCTTT
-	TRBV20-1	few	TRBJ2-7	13	CSARAGTGYEQYF	TGCAGTGCTAGAGCCGGGACCGGCTACGAGCAGTACTTC
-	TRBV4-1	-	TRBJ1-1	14	CASSQGLTGDEAFF	TGCGCCAGCAGCCAAGGCCTGACTGGGGATGAAGCTTTCTTT
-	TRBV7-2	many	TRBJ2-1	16	CASSLARQGPYNEQFF	TGTGCCAGCAGCTTAGCTCGGCAGGGACCCTACAATGAGCAGTTCTTC
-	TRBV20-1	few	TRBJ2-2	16	CSARDLSRTNTGELFF	TGCAGTGCTAGAGATCTCAGCAGGACGAACACCGGGGAGCTGTTTTTT
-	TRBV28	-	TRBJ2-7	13	CASTGQTTYEQYF	TGTGCCAGCACGGGGCAGACTACTTACGAGCAGTACTTC
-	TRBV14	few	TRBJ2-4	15	CASSHGLSAKNIQYF	TGTGCCAGCAGCCACGGACTGTCAGCCAAAAACATTCAGTACTTC
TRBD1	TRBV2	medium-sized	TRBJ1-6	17	CASRTPGQVVYNSPLHF	TGTGCCAGCAGGACCCCGGGACAGGTCGTCTATAATTCACCCCTCCACTTT
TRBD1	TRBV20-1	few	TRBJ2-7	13	CSARPNRGYEQYF	TGCAGTGCTAGACCGAACAGGGGCTACGAGCAGTACTTC
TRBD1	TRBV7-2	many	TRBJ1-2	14	CASSVTGGAYGYTF	TGTGCCAGCAGCGTGACAGGGGGCGCTTATGGCTACACCTTC
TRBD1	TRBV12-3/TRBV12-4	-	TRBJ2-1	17	CASSSRGQAPLYNEQFF	TGTGCCAGCAGTTCCAGGGGACAGGCGCCCCTCTACAATGAGCAGTTCTTC